This TCR beta chain was captured by sequencing in a study of T cell repertoires in cytomegalovirus infection. TCRdb itself ran the reads through MiXCR, one entry per CDR3 protein. The data show 250,000 to 300,000 distinct CDR3 sequences, with approximately 14% seen just once and 7.5% to 10% held by the top ten. The length of the CDR3 is 15 residues. From germline, CDR1 is LNHDA and CDR2 SQIVND (reference sequence). V lost 6 bases, J lost 2 bases, and 8 bases stayed unmatched. This sequence originates from a human donor in good health (CMV status not recorded). Some clones in this sample may be carry-over from other donors' samples. J is TRBJ2-5 and V is TRBV19; TRBD2 agrees at 8 bases. The sequencing sample was made of PBMCs. In nucleotides, the CDR3 is TGTGCCAGTAGACGGGGGGGCACGCTACAAGAGACCCAGTACTTC. The encoded protein is CASRRGGTLQETQYF.